These 21 T cell receptor beta chains came from one sample sequenced in a study of blood T cell repertoires in COVID-19. Sequenced by immunoSEQ multiplex PCR; TCRdb stores in-frame clones only, minus some. Found here are 300,000 to 350,000 clones, around four fifths of them singletons; the top ten hold 2.5% to 3.5%. The sample taken for sequencing was peripheral blood. The receptors originated from a man aged 30 to 39 with active or convalescent COVID-19.

The chain is built from TRBV15 and TRBJ2-7, with D tentatively TRBD2 (6 bases). CDR1 LNHNV and CDR2 YYDKDF come from the germline V gene (reference sequence). The CDR3 contains 17 residues. Trimming pared 3 bases from V and 3 bases from J, leaving 21 bases between. The CDR3 coding sequence is TGTGCCACCAGCAGCCCCGGGACGGAGGGGCCCCACTACGAGCAGTACTTC. Its translation: CATSSPGTEGPHYEQYF.

The chain joins TRBV7-9 to TRBJ2-1; 7 positions match TRBD2. The junction had 10 bases not matched to a gene; V was cut back by 5 bases and J by 12 bases. There are 13 residues in the CDR3. In germline, CDR1 is SEHNR, CDR2 FQNEAQ (reference sequence). DNA of the CDR3: TGTGCCAGCAGCCCCCCGACTAGCCGGGCGCAGTTCTTC. Its translation is CASSPPTSRAQFF.

The rearrangement joins TRBV5-1 to TRBJ2-2, with D possibly being TRBD2 (6 bases). The V end lost 2 bases, the J end lost 4 bases, and 12 bases lay between the germline ends. This CDR3 spans 15 amino acids. CDR1 is SGHRS and CDR2 is YFSETQ in the germline V gene. CDR3: CASSFPGGSTGELFF. CDR3 bases: TGCGCCAGCAGCTTTCCCGGGGGTAGCACCGGGGAGCTGTTTTTT.

This chain uses TRBV7-2 with TRBJ2-6; TRBD1 matches 9 bases. J was trimmed by 0 bases and V by 5 bases; bases with no gene match: 8. CDR3 length: 18 amino acids. Per germline, CDR1 SGHTA and CDR2 FQGNSA. The DNA for the CDR3 is TGTGCCAGCAGCGGGGGACAGGGTAAAGTCTCTGGGGCCAACGTCCTGACTTTC. Protein sequence: CASSGGQGKVSGANVLTF. The full variable domain, completed using reference TRBV7-2 and TRBJ2-6, is GAGVSQSPSNKVTEKGKDVELRCDPISGHTALYWYRQSLGQGLEFLIYFQGNSAPDKSGLPSDRFSAERTGGSVSTLTIQRTQQEDSAVYLCASSGGQGKVSGANVLTFGAGSRLTVL.

This chain connects TRBV7-3 to TRBJ1-2; the match to TRBD1 covers 7 bases. CDR3 length: 14 amino acids. V lost 5 bases, J lost 4 bases, and 7 bases stayed unmatched. Germline V gene sequence: CDR1 SGHTA, CDR2 FQGTGA. CDR3 sequence: CASSPTGLTYGYTF. The CDR3 DNA is TGTGCCAGCAGCCCGACAGGGCTTACCTATGGCTACACCTTC.

CDR3 residues: CASSPPTGENTIYF. The CDR3 nucleotides read TGTGCCAGCAGTCCCCCGACAGGGGAAAACACCATATATTTT. This chain connects TRBV27 to TRBJ1-3; 8 bases line up with TRBD1. J was trimmed by 6 bases and V by 5 bases; bases with no gene match: 6. CDR3 size: 14 residues. Germline V gene data show CDR1 as MNHEY and CDR2 as SMNVEV (reference sequence).

The V and J genes are TRBV15 and TRBJ1-4; D might be TRBD1 (6 bases). The CDR3 is made up of 13 amino acids. The ends were cut back, 8 bases at V and 3 bases at J, with 10 bases in the middle. Germline CDR1 reads LNHNV; CDR2 reads YYDKDF (reference sequence). In DNA, the CDR3 is TGTGCCACCGGGGGCGCAGCTAATGAAAAACTGTTTTTT. This codes for CATGGAANEKLFF.

The V call is TRBV30, the J call TRBJ1-1, with unresolved D. Germline CDR1 GTSNPN, CDR2 SVGIG (reference sequence). The CDR3 has 13 residues. Trimming shortened V by 3 bases and J by 3 bases, and 11 bases separated the two germline ends. The CDR3 protein is CAWSRRVDTEAFF. The DNA for the CDR3 is TGTGCCTGGAGCCGGAGGGTCGACACTGAAGCTTTCTTT.

V gene TRBV4-3 combines with J gene TRBJ2-1, with 10 bases aligning to TRBD2. Germline V gene lookup returns CDR1 LGHNA and CDR2 YSLEER. This CDR3 spans 17 amino acids. The V and J ends lost 1 base and 10 bases, in that order; junction bases with no gene match: 13. CDR3 sequence: CASSQARKPSGSGEQFF. CDR3 coding DNA: TGCGCCAGCAGCCAAGCCCGAAAGCCTAGCGGGAGCGGGGAGCAGTTCTTC.

This clone was counted between two and nine times. This chain's CDR3 is CAWSVQGTTEAFF. The CDR3, as DNA: TGTGCCTGGAGTGTACAGGGGACCACTGAAGCTTTCTTT. V and J are TRBV30 and TRBJ1-1, with 7 bases identical to TRBD1. The CDR3 has 13 amino acids. Unmatched junction bases numbered 2, after V lost 0 bases and J lost 4 bases. From germline, CDR1 is GTSNPN and CDR2 SVGIG (reference sequence).

This clone showed up just once. The J gene is TRBJ1-4, the V gene TRBV29-1; D unresolved. The CDR3 loop spans 12 amino acids. V was trimmed by 3 bases and J by 7 bases, leaving 9 bases between them. From germline, CDR1 is SQVTM and CDR2 ANQGSEA. CDR3 in amino acids: CSVELGSEKLFF. DNA of the CDR3: TGCAGCGTTGAGTTGGGGAGTGAAAAACTGTTTTTT.

This clone has more than one count but fewer than ten. The chain joins TRBV19 to TRBJ1-5, with 8 bases identical to TRBD1. The CDR3 spans 15 residues. CDR1 LNHDA and CDR2 SQIVND come from the germline V gene (reference sequence). V lost 7 bases to trimming and J lost 2 bases; unmatched junction nucleotides: 7. The CDR3 here is CASKKGTGGNQPQHF. CDR3 nucleotides: TGTGCCAGTAAGAAAGGGACAGGCGGCAATCAGCCCCAGCATTTT.

This chain links TRBV5-5 with TRBJ2-7; perhaps TRBD2 as D (6 bases). V was cut by 0 bases and J by 7 bases, with 20 bases left in between. Per germline, CDR1 SGHKS and CDR2 YYEKEE (reference sequence). The CDR3 length is 16 residues. The CDR3 sequence: CASSLEPQLVGREQYF. For the CDR3, the DNA is TGTGCCAGCAGCTTGGAGCCACAGTTGGTAGGGAGGGAGCAGTACTTC.

This chain links TRBV18 with TRBJ2-5, with 13 bases identical to TRBD2. The CDR3 consists of 17 residues. The V and J ends lost 2 bases and 2 bases, in that order; junction bases with no gene match: 5. Per germline, CDR1 KGHSH and CDR2 LQKENI. The chain's CDR3 is CASSPAGTSGIQETQYF. The CDR3 DNA reads as TGTGCCAGCTCACCAGCAGGGACTAGCGGGATTCAAGAGACCCAGTACTTC.

In this sample, this clone turned up a few times. The rearrangement links TRBV18 to TRBJ2-7; the match to TRBD1 covers 9 bases. The CDR3 is 13 amino acids. Germline V gene data show CDR1 as KGHSH and CDR2 as LQKENI. V lost 2 bases, J lost 5 bases, and 1 base stayed unmatched. In DNA form, the CDR3 reads TGTGCCAGCTCACCAAGGACAGGGGACGAGCAGTACTTC. Its protein product is CASSPRTGDEQYF.

The chain uses TRBV6-2 or TRBV6-3 and TRBJ2-1; TRBD1 is a possible D gene (5 bases). V was pared by 4 bases and J by 15 bases, with 22 bases between. The CDR3 covers 14 residues. The V gene's germline CDR1 is MNHEY and CDR2 SVGEGT. CDR3 coding DNA: TGTGCCAGCAGTTCTGCGCCAAGGGGTAGGCAGCCGTTCTTC. Residues: CASSSAPRGRQPFF.

In its sample, this clone was seen a few times. The genes are TRBV6-2 or TRBV6-3 and TRBJ1-1; D gene ambiguous. Trimming took 4 bases from V and 3 from J, leaving 15 bases between them. Germline V lookup: CDR1 MNHEY, CDR2 SVGEGT. The CDR3 runs to 15 residues. The CDR3 loop is CASSFGRALDTEAFF. The CDR3 bases are TGTGCCAGCAGTTTCGGGAGGGCGTTGGACACTGAAGCTTTCTTT.

The rearrangement links TRBV7-9 to TRBJ1-2; 8 nucleotides agree with TRBD1. The CDR3 contains 15 residues. Germline CDR1 and CDR2: SEHNR and FQNEAQ (reference sequence). Trimming cost V 5 bases and J 6 bases; bases outside gene matches: 11. CDR3 amino acids: CASSEWDRLQNGYTF. In DNA form, the CDR3 reads TGTGCCAGCAGCGAGTGGGACAGGTTACAGAATGGCTACACCTTC.

The rearrangement uses TRBV5-1 and TRBJ2-7; 7 nucleotides match TRBD1. V gave up 1 base and J gave up 6 bases; unmatched junction bases: 7. Germline V gene lookup returns CDR1 SGHRS and CDR2 YFSETQ. The CDR3 sequence is 14 residues long. CDR3 protein: CASSLTGASTEQYF. CDR3 coding DNA: TGCGCCAGCAGCTTGACAGGGGCCTCGACCGAGCAGTACTTC.

The count of this clone is one. The V call is TRBV4-1, the J call TRBJ1-6; D is unclear. CDR1 is MGHRA and CDR2 is YSYEKL in the germline V gene. The ends were cut back, 1 base at V and 7 bases at J, with 8 bases in the middle. The CDR3 is 14 amino acids. CDR3 amino acids: CASSQVGPNSPLHF. Written as DNA, the CDR3 is TGCGCCAGCAGCCAAGTGGGCCCAAATTCACCCCTCCACTTT.

The chain links TRBV6-1 to TRBJ1-1; D may be TRBD1 (6 bases). The CDR3 spans 14 residues. Germline CDR1 reads MNHNS; CDR2 reads SASEGT. V lost 2 bases and J 5 bases, leaving 12 bases between the germline ends. The DNA of the CDR3 is TGTGCCAGCAGTGAAAACAGGGTTGGTACTGAAGCTTTCTTT. This codes for CASSENRVGTEAFF.